The 28 T cell receptor beta chains below were found in one sample sequenced in a study of OX40 agonist ivuxolimab in advanced cancers. Repertoires were generated with immunoSEQ multiplex PCR, while TCRdb's copy carries only in-frame clones and drops some. The sample has about 32,000 clones; more than 75% are singletons. This material consisted of CD4+ or CD8+ T cells sorted from blood, taken in a trial of the OX40 agonist ivuxolimab. All receptors derive from an adult with an advanced solid tumor such as melanoma, head and neck, liver or kidney cancer.

This clone was seen a few times. The chain joins TRBV7-9 to TRBJ2-1; a weak D match, TRBD2 (5 bases). Germline V gene lookup returns CDR1 SEHNR and CDR2 FQNEAQ (reference sequence). V lost 10 bases, J lost 5 bases, and 12 bases lay in between. The CDR3 spans 12 residues. The CDR3 DNA follows: TGTGCCATCGAGGGTCCGGACAATGAGCAGTTCTTC. This translates into CAIEGPDNEQFF.

The J gene is TRBJ1-2, the V gene TRBV13; 9 bases fit TRBD1. This CDR3 has 16 amino acids. The V segment lost 5 bases and the J segment 0 bases; nucleotides outside the gene matches: 7. Per the germline V gene, CDR1 is PRHDT and CDR2 is FYEKMQ (reference sequence). As DNA, the CDR3 is TGTGCCAGCAGCCCAAGCCGGGACAGGGCTAACTATGGCTACACCTTC. It yields the protein CASSPSRDRANYGYTF.

The V and J genes are TRBV12-5 and TRBJ2-3; no reliable D call. CDR3 length: 14 amino acids. Per the germline V gene, CDR1 is LGHNT and CDR2 is FRNRAP. V dropped 7 bases and J dropped 0 bases, with 11 bases sitting between them. The CDR3 spells CASAFSTSTDTQYF. The CDR3 DNA follows: TGTGCTAGTGCTTTCTCTACTAGCACAGATACGCAGTATTTT.

The rearrangement links TRBV10-3 to TRBJ2-4; D is ambiguous. Germline values: CDR1 ENHRY, CDR2 SYGVKD. V was trimmed by 7 bases and J by 1 base, leaving 14 bases between them. This CDR3 is 15 amino acids long. CDR3 residues: CAITVVGLAKNIQYF. The CDR3 coding sequence is TGTGCCATCACCGTGGTCGGCCTGGCCAAAAACATTCAGTACTTC.

J is TRBJ1-6 and V is TRBV5-6; D possibly corresponds to TRBD1 (5 bases). The germline gives CDR1 SGHDT, CDR2 YYEEEE. The CDR3 spans 14 residues. The ends were cut back, 4 bases at V and 8 bases at J, with 13 bases in the middle. CDR3 coding DNA: TGTGCCAGCAGCCAAGGCCAGGGTTATTCACCCCTCCACTTT. Translating it yields CASSQGQGYSPLHF.

This sequence joins TRBV27 and TRBJ2-7; 11 nucleotides align to TRBD2. After removal of 3 bases from V and 11 bases from J, the junction contained 9 bases not matched to a gene. CDR3 length equals 14 residues. Germline CDR1 reads MNHEY; CDR2 reads SMNVEV (reference sequence). CDR3 nucleotides: TGTGCCAGCAGTTTGGCCTCGGGACTAGCGGTTGAGTACTTC. Translation gives CASSLASGLAVEYF.

The J gene is TRBJ2-1, the V gene TRBV13, with 8 bases lining up with TRBD1. CDR1 PRHDT and CDR2 FYEKMQ come from the germline V gene (reference sequence). Trimming at V came to 4 bases and at J to 7 bases, leaving 9 bases not matched to a gene. This CDR3 spans 15 amino acids. The CDR3 DNA sequence: TGTGCCAGCAGCTACGGGAGACAGGGGATAAATGAGCAGTTCTTC. Its protein is CASSYGRQGINEQFF.

The V gene is TRBV4-1, the J gene TRBJ2-7, with unresolved D. The CDR3 contains 17 residues. The V end lost 1 base, the J end lost 0 bases, and 16 bases lay between the germline ends. Germline V gene sequence: CDR1 MGHRA, CDR2 YSYEKL. CDR3 nucleotides: TGCGCCAGCAGCCAAGTACGATCGGATCATGCCTCCTACGAGCAGTACTTC. It is translated as CASSQVRSDHASYEQYF.

The chain is built from TRBV27 and TRBJ1-3; D gene unclear. Germline CDR1 reads MNHEY; CDR2 reads SMNVEV (reference sequence). CDR3 length equals 16 residues. The V gene lost 2 bases and the J gene lost 2 bases, with 13 bases spanning the gap. The CDR3 nucleotides are TGTGCCAGCAGTTTAGACGGCCGAACCACTGGAAACACCATATATTTT. It encodes CASSLDGRTTGNTIYF.

This clone was recorded once. The chain employs TRBV2 and TRBJ1-2, with TRBD1 matching over 11 bases. Trimming cost V 9 bases and J 6 bases; bases outside gene matches: 6. CDR1 is SNHLY and CDR2 is FYNNEI in the germline V gene. This CDR3 contains 13 residues. In nucleotides, the CDR3 is TGTGCCAGGAGGGACAGGGGGGTAGATGGCTACACCTTC. Amino acids: CARRDRGVDGYTF.

This clone was recorded only once. This chain connects TRBV5-1 to TRBJ1-2; unclear D gene. The CDR3 runs to 16 residues. The germline V gene has CDR1 SGHRS and CDR2 YFSETQ. With 1 base removed from V and 6 bases from J, the gap between germline ends came to 19 bases. CDR3: CASSLKVSAIADGYTF. The DNA for the CDR3 is TGCGCCAGCAGCTTGAAGGTCTCGGCAATCGCAGATGGCTACACCTTC.

The chain employs TRBV9 and TRBJ2-1, with 8 bases lining up with TRBD2. Germline CDR1 SGDLS, CDR2 YYNGEE. This CDR3 comprises 15 residues. The trim removed 3 bases at V and 4 bases at J, leaving 6 bases unmatched. The CDR3 protein is CASSAREGRYNEQFF. CDR3 sequence (DNA): TGTGCCAGCAGCGCCCGGGAGGGCCGTTACAATGAGCAGTTCTTC. Drawing the rest from reference TRBV9 and TRBJ2-1, the complete variable domain is DSGVTQTPKHLITATGQRVTLRCSPRSGDLSVYWYQQSLDQGLQFLIQYYNGEERAKGNILERFSAQQFPDLHSELNLSSLELGDSALYFCASSAREGRYNEQFFGPGTRLTVL.

This chain uses TRBV5-6 with TRBJ2-1, with D uncertain. The CDR3 consists of 14 residues. Trimming removed 2 bases from V and 9 bases from J, with 15 bases in between. Germline V gene data show CDR1 as SGHDT and CDR2 as YYEEEE. CDR3 DNA sequence: TGTGCCAGCAGCTTAGGGTATGTGGATGGTGAGCAGTTCTTC. Translated: CASSLGYVDGEQFF. The complete variable domain, with remaining parts taken from reference TRBV5-6 and TRBJ2-1, reads DAGVTQSPTHLIKTRGQQVTLRCSPKSGHDTVSWYQQALGQGPQFIFQYYEEEERQRGNFPDRFSGHQFPNYSSELNVNALLLGDSALYLCASSLGYVDGEQFFGPGTRLTVL.

The rearrangement joins TRBV2 to TRBJ2-7, with D maybe TRBD2 (6 bases). This CDR3 has 14 amino acids. The germline gives CDR1 SNHLY, CDR2 FYNNEI. V lost 4 bases, J lost 0 bases, and 10 bases lay in between. The CDR3 sequence: CASSVLGGSYEQYF. Here the CDR3 DNA reads TGTGCCAGCAGTGTTTTGGGGGGCTCCTACGAGCAGTACTTC.

The chain couples TRBV5-1 to TRBJ2-2, with D perhaps matching TRBD2 (6 bases). Germline assignment: CDR1 SGHRS and CDR2 YFSETQ. Trimming removed 0 bases from V and 5 bases from J, with 11 bases in between. The CDR3 covers 15 residues. The CDR3 DNA is TGCGCCAGCAGCTTGGCCGGGGGTAATACCGGGGAGCTGTTTTTT. It yields the protein CASSLAGGNTGELFF.

This chain joins TRBV9 and TRBJ2-1; D unresolved. Germline assignment: CDR1 SGDLS and CDR2 YYNGEE. The V end was cut by 4 bases, the J end by 0 bases, with 14 bases between. The length of the CDR3 is 16 residues. The CDR3 spells CASSLFWANSYNEQFF. The DNA of the CDR3 is TGTGCCAGCAGCCTCTTTTGGGCTAACTCCTACAATGAGCAGTTCTTC.

The genes are TRBV28 and TRBJ2-2; TRBD1 is a possible D gene (6 bases). Germline V CDR1 and CDR2: MDHEN, SYDVKM. The CDR3 extends over 15 amino acids. The V and J ends lost 7 bases and 4 bases respectively, with 16 bases between them. CDR3 loop: CASTLRQERTGELFF. CDR3 sequence (DNA): TGTGCCAGCACCCTTCGACAGGAGCGCACCGGGGAGCTGTTTTTT.

In DNA form, the CDR3 reads TGTGCCAGCTCACCACGACGGAATAACACTGAAGCTTTCTTT. Amino acids: CASSPRRNNTEAFF. The chain is built from TRBV18 and TRBJ1-1; D gene ambiguous. CDR3 size: 14 residues. With 1 base removed from V and 2 bases from J, the gap between germline ends came to 8 bases. The germline V gene encodes CDR1 KGHSH and CDR2 LQKENI. The full variable domain, rest sourced from reference TRBV18 and TRBJ1-1, is NAGVMQNPRHLVRRRGQEARLRCSPMKGHSHVYWYRQLPEEGLKFMVYLQKENIIDESGMPKERFSAEFPKEGPSILRIQQVVRGDSAAYFCASSPRRNNTEAFFGQGTRLTVV.

This chain uses TRBV9 with TRBJ2-1; TRBD1 matches 9 bases. CDR1 is SGDLS and CDR2 is YYNGEE in the germline V gene. The CDR3 loop spans 16 amino acids. The trim removed 5 bases at V and 8 bases at J, leaving 14 bases unmatched. CDR3 region: CASSGAGTGLSDEQFF. The CDR3 coding sequence is TGTGCCAGCAGTGGTGCCGGGACAGGGTTAAGCGATGAGCAGTTCTTC.

This sequence joins TRBV18 and TRBJ2-2; D is unresolved. Germline V gene data show CDR1 as KGHSH and CDR2 as LQKENI. Trimming took off 5 bases at V and 1 base at J, with 8 bases between the two ends. CDR3 length equals 14 residues. The chain's CDR3 is CASSATGNTGELFF. In DNA, the CDR3 is TGTGCCAGCTCAGCCACGGGGAACACCGGGGAGCTGTTTTTT.

The chain employs TRBV30 and TRBJ1-1; D gene ambiguous. The CDR3 spans 12 residues. Between the trimmed V and J ends, which lost 2 bases and 1 base, there was a span of 5 bases. Germline V gene sequence: CDR1 GTSNPN, CDR2 SVGIG (reference sequence). CDR3 coding DNA: TGTGCCTGGAGTTTCTGGAACACTGAAGCTTTCTTT. It is translated as CAWSFWNTEAFF. Based on the CDR3 plus reference TRBV30 and TRBJ1-1, the full variable domain is SQTIHQWPATLVQPVGSPLSLECTVEGTSNPNLYWYRQAAGRGLQLLFYSVGIGQISSEVPQNLSASRPQDRQFILSSKKLLLSDSGFYLCAWSFWNTEAFFGQGTRLTVV.

A single count supports this clone. The rearrangement joins TRBV27 to TRBJ2-3, with D hard to call. The CDR3 is 13 amino acids. The germline CDR1 and CDR2 sequences are MNHEY and SMNVEV (reference sequence). With 10 bases removed from V and 11 bases from J, the gap between germline ends came to 22 bases. CDR3 DNA sequence: TGTGCCACTTCTGACGGGCCTCTCCGTGAGCAGTATTTT. Residues: CATSDGPLREQYF.

The V gene is TRBV7-3, the J gene TRBJ1-2, with a possible D match to TRBD1 (5 bases). V lost 3 bases to trimming and J lost 3 bases, with 8 bases between them. Per germline, CDR1 SGHTA and CDR2 FQGTGA. This CDR3 spans 13 amino acids. CDR3 protein: CASSFRGDYGYTF. CDR3 sequence (DNA): TGTGCCAGCAGCTTCCGGGGGGACTATGGCTACACCTTC. Based on the CDR3 plus reference TRBV7-3 and TRBJ1-2, the full variable domain is GAGVSQTPSNKVTEKGKYVELRCDPISGHTALYWYRQSLGQGPEFLIYFQGTGAADDSGLPNDRFFAVRPEGSVSTLKIQRTERGDSAVYLCASSFRGDYGYTFGSGTRLTVV.

The V and J genes are TRBV29-1 and TRBJ2-1, with 13 bases aligning to TRBD2. V lost 6 bases, J lost 0 bases, and 8 bases stayed unmatched. CDR1 and CDR2 (germline): SQVTM, ANQGSEA. The CDR3 is made up of 17 amino acids. This CDR3 is CSVTGTSGIYSYNEQFF. DNA of the CDR3: TGCAGCGTAACCGGGACTAGCGGGATTTACTCCTACAATGAGCAGTTCTTC.

The rearrangement joins TRBV7-2 to TRBJ1-1, with D maybe TRBD1 (5 bases). The length of the CDR3 is 12 residues. Germline V CDR1 and CDR2: SGHTA, FQGNSA. V was cut by 7 bases and J by 4 bases, with 10 bases left in between. CDR3 in DNA: TGTGCCAGCAACTTGGGGGTCACTGAAGCTTTCTTT. Residues: CASNLGVTEAFF.

V and J are TRBV27 and TRBJ2-7; 7 bases fit TRBD2. With 4 bases clipped from V and 2 bases from J, the junction kept 8 bases outside the gene matches. CDR1 is MNHEY and CDR2 is SMNVEV in the germline V gene (reference sequence). The CDR3 sequence is 15 residues long. The DNA of the CDR3 is TGTGCCAGCAGTTCTGTAGCAGGGACTACCTACGAGCAGTACTTC. Translating it yields CASSSVAGTTYEQYF.

This clone was detected only a few times. The chain is built from TRBV27 and TRBJ2-3, with TRBD2 matching 10 bases. Germline V gene sequence: CDR1 MNHEY, CDR2 SMNVEV (reference sequence). Trimming cost V 7 bases and J 4 bases; bases outside gene matches: 8. CDR3 length: 15 residues. The CDR3 protein is CASNLLAGLADTQYF. For the CDR3, the DNA is TGTGCCAGCAATCTACTAGCGGGGTTGGCAGATACGCAGTATTTT.

CDR3 bases: TGTGCCAGCAGCGCCATGACTAGGAGCTCCTACAATGAGCAGTTCTTC. Amino acids: CASSAMTRSSYNEQFF. This chain connects TRBV9 to TRBJ2-1; weak D call: TRBD2 (6 bases). The CDR3 has 16 amino acids. Germline CDR1 is SGDLS and CDR2 is YYNGEE. The V end was cut by 3 bases, the J end by 0 bases, with 13 bases between.